The sequence of this T cell receptor (beta chain) was determined in a study of technical replicates of blood from a handful of donors. V lost 2 bases and J lost 4, with 6 bases in between. Germline loops: CDR1 SGDLS, CDR2 YYNGEE. The CDR3 is 12 amino acids. Produced via immunoSEQ multiplex PCR; TCRdb's table is partial and in-frame only. The data contain 87,000 or so clones, approximately 95% of them singletons. The clonotype originates from a human donor in good health. The sequencing sample was made of T cells isolated from PBMCs. The rearrangement uses TRBV9 and TRBJ1-2; D not certain. CDR3 region: CASSVSTYGYTF. DNA of the CDR3: TGTGCCAGCAGCGTTAGCACCTATGGCTACACCTTC.